This TCR beta chain was recovered during a study of blood T cell repertoires in COVID-19. Between the trimmed V and J ends, which lost 5 bases and 7 bases, there was a span of 9 bases. From germline, CDR1 is MNHEY and CDR2 SMNVEV (reference sequence). The CDR3 is 13 residues long. The data were produced by immunoSEQ multiplex PCR, yet TCRdb's version contains in-frame clones alone and is incomplete. The table includes 80,000 to 90,000 clones, approximately 82% detected once. This clone showed up just a few times. The J gene is TRBJ1-6, the V gene TRBV27; D is unclear. The clonotype was recovered from an older woman with acute or convalescent COVID-19. The sequenced sample was peripheral blood. This CDR3 reads CASSNQLNSPLHF. DNA of the CDR3: TGTGCCAGCAGTAATCAGTTGAATTCACCCCTCCACTTT.